The 17 T cell receptor beta chains given below trace back to one sample, sequenced in a study of shared clonotypes between healthy human individuals (dated by TCRdb to the early 2020s). The library was prepared using the immunoSEQ multiplex PCR assay. The immuneACCESS repertoire file appears here via TCRdb, limited to in-frame rearrangements. These files lack a portion of the clones; in checked studies, under half of the deficit traces to unresolved V genes, and the cause of the others is not known. This sample is represented by around 980,000 clones; more than 75% of them were singletons. The ten largest clones represent under 0.8% of the sample. Sequences were obtained from memory CD4+ T cells from PBMCs. Per the publication, the cell subset or site label means: CD45RA-negative fraction. Receptors originate from a man aged 18 to 30 in good health. Some clones in this sample may be carry-over from other donors' samples.

This chain joins TRBV2 and TRBJ2-1; D ambiguous. V was clipped by 0 bases and J by 12 bases, with 18 bases between them. This CDR3 comprises 15 residues. Germline V gene sequence: CDR1 SNHLY, CDR2 FYNNEI. The CDR3 region has the DNA TGTGCCAGCAGTGAAGCGCTTCAGGTAGGAGTAAGGCAGTTCTTC. It encodes CASSEALQVGVRQFF.

This sequence joins TRBV11-3 and TRBJ2-1; D may be TRBD1 or TRBD2 (5 bases each). The CDR3 consists of 14 residues. Germline values: CDR1 SGHNT, CDR2 YENEEA. Deletions cut 3 bases from V and 4 bases from J, with 10 bases between. The CDR3 loop reads CASSLRAGYNEQFF. The CDR3 bases are TGTGCCAGCAGCTTGCGGGCAGGGTACAATGAGCAGTTCTTC.

V gene TRBV5-6 combines with J gene TRBJ2-7; the match to TRBD2 covers 7 bases. The germline CDR1 and CDR2 sequences are SGHDT and YYEEEE. V lost 4 bases and J lost 0; bases outside the gene matches: 10. This CDR3 has 16 residues. This CDR3 is CASSVGGVRSSYEQYF. The CDR3 DNA reads TGTGCCAGCAGCGTGGGAGGGGTCAGAAGCTCCTACGAGCAGTACTTC. Based on the CDR3 plus reference TRBV5-6 and TRBJ2-7, the full variable domain is DAGVTQSPTHLIKTRGQQVTLRCSPKSGHDTVSWYQQALGQGPQFIFQYYEEEERQRGNFPDRFSGHQFPNYSSELNVNALLLGDSALYLCASSVGGVRSSYEQYFGPGTRLTVT.

The chain uses TRBV7-3 and TRBJ2-7; no reliable D call. The germline V gene encodes CDR1 SGHTA and CDR2 FQGTGA. V gave up 4 bases and J gave up 3 bases, with 10 bases separating them. The CDR3 contains 13 residues. CDR3 loop: CASSSAPLYEQYF. In DNA, the CDR3 is TGTGCCAGCAGCTCAGCACCGCTCTACGAGCAGTACTTC. Together with reference TRBV7-3 and TRBJ2-7, the CDR3 gives the full variable domain: GAGVSQTPSNKVTEKGKYVELRCDPISGHTALYWYRQSLGQGPEFLIYFQGTGAADDSGLPNDRFFAVRPEGSVSTLKIQRTERGDSAVYLCASSSAPLYEQYFGPGTRLTVT.

A note on this clone: The sample contains more than one DNA sequence encoding this CDR3. This chain connects TRBV5-1 to TRBJ1-5; no clear D gene. The CDR3 contains 13 residues. Germline V gene sequence: CDR1 SGHRS, CDR2 YFSETQ. The germline V and J ends were trimmed by 3 bases and 4 bases, with 8 bases remaining between them. DNA of the CDR3: TGCGCCAGCAGCTATGAAGGGAATCAGCCCCAGCATTTT. This codes for CASSYEGNQPQHF.

About this clone: This may be a read error: a much more frequent sequence differs by one nucleotide. Given the absence of the conserved phenylalanine or tryptophan at the CDR3 end, a read error is likely. This chain links TRBV5-1 with TRBJ2-2, with D perhaps matching TRBD1 (6 bases). Trimming shortened V by 3 bases and J by 6 bases, and 9 bases separated the two germline ends. The CDR3 sequence is 13 residues long. Germline V gene lookup returns CDR1 SGHRS and CDR2 YFSETQ. Here the CDR3 DNA reads TGCGCCAGCAGCTCACAGGGCCCCGGGGAGCTGTTTTCT. Protein: CASSSQGPGELFS.

This clone was counted only a few times. This sequence joins TRBV7-9 and TRBJ2-5; D is unresolved. Deletions cut 2 bases from V and 4 bases from J, with 5 bases between. The CDR3 spans 12 residues. CDR1 and CDR2 from the germline V gene are SEHNR and FQNEAQ (reference sequence). In DNA form, the CDR3 reads TGTGCCAGCAGCTTAACCCCAGAGACCCAGTACTTC. Protein product: CASSLTPETQYF.

The CDR3 DNA reads TGTGCCAGTGCGAAGGGGAGAAGACCAAGCGGGAGTGCCGGGGAGCTGTTTTTT. Its protein product is CASAKGRRPSGSAGELFF. The gene calls are TRBV19 and TRBJ2-2; 8 bases map to TRBD2. The CDR3 contains 18 residues. Germline V lookup: CDR1 LNHDA, CDR2 SQIVND (reference sequence). Unmatched junction bases numbered 20, after V lost 8 bases and J lost 6 bases.

This chain links TRBV9 with TRBJ2-1, with D perhaps given as TRBD1 or TRBD2 (6 bases each). The ends were cut back, 7 bases at V and 7 bases at J, with 15 bases in the middle. From germline, CDR1 is SGDLS and CDR2 YYNGEE. This CDR3 is 13 amino acids long. The CDR3 DNA follows: TGTGCCAGCGGAGGGACACACCCGAATGAGCAGTTCTTC. It yields the protein CASGGTHPNEQFF.

The chain is built from TRBV30 and TRBJ1-2, with D possibly matching TRBD1 (5 bases). The CDR3 spans 15 residues. Germline assignment: CDR1 GTSNPN and CDR2 SVGIG (reference sequence). Trimming took 5 bases from V and 4 from J, leaving 20 bases between them. The CDR3 region is CAWHKLGEGLYGYTF. The CDR3 bases are TGTGCCTGGCATAAATTAGGGGAGGGCCTCTATGGCTACACCTTC.

This clone was picked up many times. The rearrangement uses TRBV19 and TRBJ1-5; D is perhaps TRBD1 (6 bases). With 10 bases removed from V and 1 base from J, the gap between germline ends came to 14 bases. Per germline, CDR1 LNHDA and CDR2 SQIVND (reference sequence). The CDR3 length is 14 residues. The DNA of the CDR3 is TGTGCCACTCGATTCGGGGGCAGCAATCAGCCCCAGCATTTT. Translated: CATRFGGSNQPQHF.

The chain carries TRBV30 and TRBJ2-1; D remains unclear. Germline CDR1 reads GTSNPN; CDR2 reads SVGIG (reference sequence). This CDR3 is 12 amino acids long. Trimming removed 0 bases from V and 13 bases from J, with 13 bases in between. CDR3: CAWSVGGPNQFF. The DNA of the CDR3 is TGTGCCTGGAGTGTGGGCGGACCCAATCAGTTCTTC.

With regard to this clone: A far larger clone is only one base removed, so a read error is likely. The chain couples TRBV15 to TRBJ2-7; D might be TRBD1 or TRBD2, each matching 7 bases. The V gene's germline CDR1 is LNHNV and CDR2 YYDKDF (reference sequence). The CDR3 consists of 20 residues. The CDR3 spells CAISRDRDWGAGPHRYEQYF. The CDR3 nucleotides are TGTGCCATCAGCAGAGACAGGGATTGGGGAGCGGGACCACATCGGTACGAGCAGTACTTC.

The gene calls are TRBV28 and TRBJ2-7, with 9 bases identical to TRBD1. Germline lookup yields CDR1 MDHEN and CDR2 SYDVKM. The V segment lost 2 bases and the J segment 5 bases; nucleotides outside the gene matches: 10. The CDR3 extends over 16 amino acids. CDR3 DNA sequence: TGTGCCAGCAGTTTACTGCCCGGGACAGGGTATGACGAGCAGTACTTC. It encodes CASSLLPGTGYDEQYF.

V and J are TRBV18 and TRBJ2-6; D may be TRBD1 (5 bases). Germline values: CDR1 KGHSH, CDR2 LQKENI. This CDR3 contains 16 residues. The V gene lost 0 bases and the J gene lost 0 bases, with 6 bases spanning the gap. Here the CDR3 reads CASSPPTGSGANVLTF. The DNA of the CDR3 is TGTGCCAGCTCACCACCAACAGGCTCTGGGGCCAACGTCCTGACTTTC.

V is TRBV2 and J is TRBJ2-7; 7 nucleotides agree with TRBD1. Germline V gene sequence: CDR1 SNHLY, CDR2 FYNNEI. This CDR3 has 13 amino acids. The trim removed 4 bases at V and 6 bases at J, leaving 6 bases unmatched. CDR3 sequence reads: CASSVTGESEQYF. Here the CDR3 DNA reads TGTGCCAGCAGTGTAACAGGGGAAAGCGAGCAGTACTTC. Full variable domain (outside the CDR3, taken from reference TRBV2 and TRBJ2-7): EPEVTQTPSHQVTQMGQEVILRCVPISNHLYFYWYRQILGQKVEFLVSFYNNEISEKSEIFDDQFSVERPDGSNFTLKIRSTKLEDSAMYFCASSVTGESEQYFGPGTRLTVT.

This clone was counted a single time. CDR3 nucleotide sequence: TGCAGCGTTCTACTACAGGGGATTCCCTACGAGCAGTACTTC. Encoded protein: CSVLLQGIPYEQYF. The chain is built from TRBV29-1 and TRBJ2-5; 7 nucleotides align to TRBD1. The DNA end is more similar to TRBJ2-7, so the J call may be wrong. Germline CDR1 is SQVTM and CDR2 is ANQGSEA. The CDR3 is made up of 14 amino acids.